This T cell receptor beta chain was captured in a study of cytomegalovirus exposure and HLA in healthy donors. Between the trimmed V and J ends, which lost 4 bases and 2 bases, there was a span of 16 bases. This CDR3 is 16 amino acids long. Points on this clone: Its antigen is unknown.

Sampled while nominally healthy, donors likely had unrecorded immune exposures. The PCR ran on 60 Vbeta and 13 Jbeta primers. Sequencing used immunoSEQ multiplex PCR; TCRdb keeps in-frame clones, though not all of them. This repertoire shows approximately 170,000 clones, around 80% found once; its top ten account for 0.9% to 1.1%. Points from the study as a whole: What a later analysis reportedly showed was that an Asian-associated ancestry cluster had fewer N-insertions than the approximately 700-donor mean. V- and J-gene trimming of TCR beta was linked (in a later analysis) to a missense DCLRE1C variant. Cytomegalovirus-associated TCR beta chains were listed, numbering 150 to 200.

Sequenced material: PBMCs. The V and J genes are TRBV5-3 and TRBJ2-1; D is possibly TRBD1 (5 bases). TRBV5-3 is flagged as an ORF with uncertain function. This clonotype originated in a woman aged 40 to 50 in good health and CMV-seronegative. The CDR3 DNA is TGTGCCAGAAGCCACGCAGGGTTAAGGGCCTACAATGAGCAGTTCTTC. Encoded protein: CARSHAGLRAYNEQFF.